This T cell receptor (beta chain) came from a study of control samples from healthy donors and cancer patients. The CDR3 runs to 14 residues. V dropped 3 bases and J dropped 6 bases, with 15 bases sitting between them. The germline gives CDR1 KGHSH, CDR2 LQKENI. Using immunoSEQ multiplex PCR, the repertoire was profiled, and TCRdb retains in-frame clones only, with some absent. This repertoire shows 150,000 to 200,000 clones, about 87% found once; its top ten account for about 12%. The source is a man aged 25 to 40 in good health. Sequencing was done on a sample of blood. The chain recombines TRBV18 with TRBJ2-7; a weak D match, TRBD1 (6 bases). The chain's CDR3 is CASSPSRDTGEQYF. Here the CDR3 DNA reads TGTGCCAGCTCACCGTCCCGGGACACTGGCGAGCAGTACTTC.